The 21 T cell receptor beta chains given below trace back to one sample, sequenced in a study of blood T cells in healthy people across ages (dated by TCRdb to between 2014 and 2017). Receptors were amplified or captured by 5' RACE. Sequencing used an Illumina HiSeq 2500. A second PCR of 7 to 11 cycles was performed with a sample-barcoded 5' primer and a J-beta primer mix. TCRdb trimmed public reads at Q25 via fastp, called clones via MiXCR and kept in-frame beta chains. Merged by CDR3 protein, the rows form single entries marked with the most common genes and DNA. In this sample the table shows about 720,000 distinct CDR3 sequences, about 20% of which occur a single time. In total, the top ten clones hold about 22% of the sample. Sequenced material: blood. Receptors were obtained from a man between 65 and 85 years old in good health.

There are a few counts of this clonotype. The chain is built from TRBV24-1 and TRBJ1-5; D unclear. The germline V gene encodes CDR1 KGHDR and CDR2 SFDVKD. This CDR3 is 17 amino acids long. V lost 0 bases and J 1 base, leaving 12 bases between the germline ends. DNA of the CDR3: TGTGCCACCAGTGATTTGTCCCCCGAGAGAAGCAATCAGCCCCAGCATTTT. This codes for CATSDLSPERSNQPQHF.

This clonotype was seen ten or more times. The chain recombines TRBV12-3 or TRBV12-4 with TRBJ1-4, with a tentative D call TRBD1 (5 bases). The CDR3 spans 14 residues. Trimming pared 6 bases from V and 8 bases from J, leaving 16 bases between. CDR3 nucleotide sequence: TGTGCCAGCAGCCCTGAATGGGGGGGGGAAAAACTGTTTTTT. This encodes CASSPEWGGEKLFF.

This clonotype has only a few counts. The V call is TRBV4-3, the J call TRBJ2-5, with TRBD1 matching 9 bases. The CDR3 sequence is 16 residues long. Trimming removed 6 bases from V and 0 bases from J; junction bases left unmatched: 8. The V gene's germline CDR1 is LGHNA and CDR2 YSLEER. This CDR3 reads CASSRSGTGNQETQYF. The CDR3 coding sequence is TGCGCCAGCAGTCGTTCCGGGACAGGGAACCAAGAGACCCAGTACTTC.

CDR3 residues: CSAPLGEQFF. The CDR3 nucleotides are TGCAGTGCCCCCCTGGGCGAGCAGTTCTTC. The chain employs TRBV20-1 and TRBJ2-5; D gene unclear. The DNA matches TRBJ2-1 better at its end, which makes the J call doubtful. This CDR3 contains 10 residues. Germline V lookup: CDR1 DFQATT, CDR2 SNEGSKA (reference sequence).

The V and J genes are TRBV6-1 and TRBJ1-1, with 9 nucleotides matching TRBD1. The CDR3 has 15 residues. Looked up from germline, CDR1 is MNHNS and CDR2 is SASEGT. Trimming took 1 base from V and 5 from J; bases not matched to a gene: 5. CDR3 nucleotide sequence: TGTGCCAGCAGTGAAGTTTGGACAGGGGTTACTGAAGCTTTCTTT. Its protein is CASSEVWTGVTEAFF.

This clonotype was seen once. J is TRBJ2-5 and V is TRBV29-1; D is unclear. Matching the DNA end better, TRBJ2-7 makes the J call doubtful. The CDR3 runs to 13 residues. From germline, CDR1 is SQVTM and CDR2 ANQGSEA. In DNA form, the CDR3 reads TGCAGCGTTGACCCAGGCAAACGTTACGAGCAGTACGTC. Translated, it gives CSVDPGKRYEQYV.

The chain uses TRBV7-8 and TRBJ2-3; 7 bases are shared with TRBD2. V lost 0 bases, J lost 6 bases, and 12 bases stayed unmatched. Looked up from germline, CDR1 is SGHVS and CDR2 is FQNEAQ. This CDR3 contains 17 residues. CDR3 DNA sequence: TGTGCCAGCAGCTTAGCTTCTAGCGGAACCACACGTGATACGCAGTATTTT. It codes for CASSLASSGTTRDTQYF.

The chain has TRBV19 and TRBJ2-3; D gene unclear. This CDR3 contains 13 residues. CDR1 and CDR2 from the germline V gene are LNHDA and SQIVND (reference sequence). Trimming stripped 0 bases from V and 6 bases from J, with 7 bases between. The CDR3 spells CASSIESFDTQYF. CDR3 in DNA: TGTGCCAGTAGTATAGAGTCGTTCGATACGCAGTATTTT.

J is TRBJ2-3 and V is TRBV20-1; TRBD1 aligns across 9 bases. This CDR3 has 14 amino acids. V dropped 5 bases and J dropped 8; count of bases not matched to a gene: 11. Germline CDR1 is DFQATT and CDR2 is SNEGSKA (reference sequence). The CDR3 DNA reads TGCAGTGCTTTCAGACCCACAGGGGGCGGTACGCAGTATTTT. Its translation: CSAFRPTGGGTQYF.

In its sample, this clonotype was seen once. This chain links TRBV5-1 with TRBJ2-5, with unresolved D. CDR1 SGHRS and CDR2 YFSETQ come from the germline V gene. The CDR3 covers 14 residues. Trimming removed 0 bases from V and 3 bases from J, with 9 bases in between. As DNA, the CDR3 is TGCGCCAGCAGCTTGGCTAGGTGGGAAGAGACCCAGTACTTC. Protein: CASSLARWEETQYF.

The chain has TRBV7-2 and TRBJ1-4; D gene unclear. This CDR3 is 18 amino acids long. CDR1 and CDR2 (germline): SGHTA, FQGNSA. V was clipped by 2 bases and J by 0 bases, with 16 bases between them. The CDR3 DNA follows: TGTGCCAGCAGCTTATTTAGGCTCAGCCTTGCAACTAATGAAAAACTGTTTTTT. The encoded protein is CASSLFRLSLATNEKLFF.

J is TRBJ1-2 and V is TRBV7-2, with TRBD1 as a possible D gene (5 bases). The germline V and J ends were trimmed by 5 bases and 0 bases, with 13 bases remaining between them. Germline CDR1 reads SGHTA; CDR2 reads FQGNSA. This CDR3 has 15 amino acids. In nucleotides, the CDR3 is TGTGCCAGCAGCCGGCCTGGGGGGGCTAACTATGGCTACACCTTC. Translated, it gives CASSRPGGANYGYTF.

The chain combines TRBV3-1 with TRBJ1-4; 10 bases fit TRBD1. Germline lookup yields CDR1 LGHDT and CDR2 YNNKEL (reference sequence). The V gene end was trimmed by 5 bases and the J gene end by 8 bases; junction bases not matched to a gene: 5. This CDR3 spans 14 amino acids. The CDR3 reads CASSSTGGHEKLFF. CDR3 nucleotide sequence: TGTGCCAGCAGCTCGACAGGGGGCCACGAAAAACTGTTTTTT.

The chain couples TRBV4-1 to TRBJ2-7; TRBD1 matches 11 bases. The germline V gene encodes CDR1 MGHRA and CDR2 YSYEKL. V lost 2 bases and J lost 6; bases outside the gene matches: 6. This CDR3 is built from 15 residues. CDR3: CASSQLGTGGSEQYF. CDR3 DNA sequence: TGCGCCAGCAGCCAATTGGGGACAGGGGGTAGCGAGCAGTACTTC.

The chain joins TRBV6-1 to TRBJ2-5; D gene ambiguous. The J call may be wrong; the DNA end is better matched by TRBJ2-7. The CDR3 is made up of 13 amino acids. Per germline, CDR1 MNHNS and CDR2 SASEGT. CDR3 residues: CASTDRVDYEQYF. CDR3 DNA sequence: TGTGCCAGCACAGACCGGGTCGATTACGAGCAGTACTTC.

The V and J genes are TRBV20-1 and TRBJ2-3, with 11 bases lining up with TRBD2. Germline CDR1 is DFQATT and CDR2 is SNEGSKA (reference sequence). The CDR3 consists of 15 residues. Trimming at V came to 6 bases and at J to 6 bases, leaving 11 bases not matched to a gene. CDR3 in amino acids: CSAPPLAGGADTQYF. The DNA of the CDR3 is TGCAGTGCCCCTCCTTTAGCGGGGGGGGCCGATACGCAGTATTTT.

The chain links TRBV7-2 to TRBJ2-1; D is undetermined. Trimming removed 1 base at V and 7 bases at J, with 23 bases between. Germline V lookup: CDR1 SGHTA, CDR2 FQGNSA. The CDR3 spans 18 residues. CDR3 DNA: TGTGCCAGCAGCTTAGACAGTTTTAGTCCCGTGGGTGTAAATGAGCAGTTCTTC. Amino acid sequence: CASSLDSFSPVGVNEQFF.

This clonotype has only a few counts. V gene TRBV6-1 combines with J gene TRBJ1-3; D gene uncertain. The CDR3 sequence is 16 residues long. Trimming stripped 7 bases from V and 2 bases from J, with 18 bases between. Germline CDR1 reads MNHNS; CDR2 reads SASEGT. CDR3 amino acids: CASKSFTQVPGNTIYF. As DNA, the CDR3 is TGTGCCAGCAAATCCTTTACTCAGGTTCCTGGAAACACCATATATTTT.

The chain recombines TRBV5-1 with TRBJ1-1; 7 bases align to TRBD1. The CDR3 is 14 amino acids. Looked up from germline, CDR1 is SGHRS and CDR2 is YFSETQ. Unmatched junction bases numbered 5, after V lost 5 bases and J lost 1 base. The CDR3, as DNA: TGCGCCAGCAGATCCGGGACAGCGAACACTGAAGCTTTCTTT. Protein sequence: CASRSGTANTEAFF.

This clonotype has more than one count but fewer than ten. The CDR3, as DNA: TGTGCCAGCAGCGTACTTCGAGGGCAGACAGATACGCAGTATTTT. Translation gives CASSVLRGQTDTQYF. The V call is TRBV11-2, the J call TRBJ2-3, with a possible D match to TRBD2 (5 bases). The CDR3 totals 15 residues. Germline V gene lookup returns CDR1 SGHAT and CDR2 FQNNGV. V was clipped by 5 bases and J by 3 bases, with 15 bases between them.

This clonotype has more than one count but fewer than ten. The chain has TRBV4-3 and TRBJ1-1; D gene uncertain. Germline assignment: CDR1 LGHNA and CDR2 YSLEER. The CDR3 has 14 amino acids. V was trimmed by 4 bases and J by 1 base, leaving 10 bases between them. CDR3 DNA: TGCGCCAGCAGCCGAGGCAACGGGAACACTGAAGCTTTCTTT. Translated, it gives CASSRGNGNTEAFF.